These 23 T cell receptor beta chains were all obtained from the same sample, sequenced in a study of T cell responses to AZD1222 COVID-19 vaccine. Only in-frame clones appear in the TCRdb table, and some are missing; sequencing was by immunoSEQ multiplex PCR. The sample yields some 110,000 clones, 90% seen once. Source: peripheral blood, taken on day 0 of AZD1222 vaccination. The receptors come from an adult in good health.

CDR3 bases: TGTGCCAGCAGCTTGGGTGGACAGGGGGTATCCTACGAGCAGTACTTC. Translated: CASSLGGQGVSYEQYF. V usage is TRBV5-4 and J usage is TRBJ2-7; 10 nucleotides match TRBD1. The length of the CDR3 is 16 residues. With V trimmed by 0 bases and J by 1 base, 4 bases remained unmatched. Germline V gene lookup returns CDR1 SGHNT and CDR2 YYREEE (reference sequence).

The chain uses TRBV7-8 and TRBJ2-7; weak D call: TRBD2 (5 bases). The germline V and J ends were trimmed by 2 bases and 6 bases, with 8 bases remaining between them. The germline gives CDR1 SGHVS, CDR2 FQNEAQ. The CDR3 loop spans 12 amino acids. CDR3 sequence: CASSLTGIEQYF. In DNA, the CDR3 is TGTGCCAGCAGCTTAACCGGGATCGAGCAGTACTTC.

J is TRBJ1-6 and V is TRBV12-3 or TRBV12-4, with TRBD1 as a possible D gene (6 bases). Trimming pared 5 bases from V and 9 bases from J, leaving 11 bases between. The length of the CDR3 is 13 residues. CDR3 sequence reads: CASSSQQGSPLHF. CDR3 DNA: TGTGCCAGCAGTAGTCAACAGGGTTCACCCCTCCACTTT.

J is TRBJ2-5 and V is TRBV3-1 (or the pseudogene TRBV3-2); TRBD1 is a possible D gene (6 bases). The CDR3 loop spans 14 amino acids. The V and J ends lost 0 bases and 5 bases respectively, with 10 bases between them. Per the germline V gene, CDR1 is LGHDT and CDR2 is YNNKEL (reference sequence). Here the CDR3 DNA reads TGTGCCAGCAGCCAAGAAACAGGGTTGGAGACCCAGTACTTC. Its protein product is CASSQETGLETQYF.

The rearrangement joins TRBV3-1 (or the pseudogene TRBV3-2) to TRBJ2-2, with D perhaps TRBD1 (5 bases). V was clipped by 4 bases and J by 6 bases, with 18 bases between them. This CDR3 contains 16 residues. The germline CDR1 and CDR2 sequences are LGHDT and YNNKEL (reference sequence). CDR3 DNA sequence: TGTGCCAGCAGCCGGGGCCCTTTTGGAACACCCGGGGAGCTGTTTTTT. Residues: CASSRGPFGTPGELFF.

The rearrangement uses TRBV9 and TRBJ1-5; the match to TRBD1 covers 10 bases. The CDR3 length is 15 residues. The germline CDR1 and CDR2 sequences are SGDLS and YYNGEE. J was trimmed by 3 bases and V by 5 bases; bases with no gene match: 5. The CDR3 DNA reads TGTGCCAGCAGTCAAGGGACAGGGGACAATCAGCCCCAGCATTTT. This translates into CASSQGTGDNQPQHF.

The chain joins TRBV6-5 to TRBJ1-2; the D gene is possibly TRBD1 (5 bases). The CDR3 length is 14 residues. Germline-derived CDR1 and CDR2 are MNHEY and SVGAGI. The V and J ends lost 5 bases and 4 bases respectively, with 14 bases between them. CDR3 amino acids: CASSPSEGFYGYTF. CDR3 sequence (DNA): TGTGCCAGCAGTCCGTCGGAGGGGTTCTATGGCTACACCTTC.

The V call is TRBV27, the J call TRBJ2-2, with 7 bases matching TRBD1. Germline values: CDR1 MNHEY, CDR2 SMNVEV (reference sequence). The CDR3 loop spans 17 amino acids. The trim removed 5 bases at V and 6 bases at J, leaving 15 bases unmatched. The CDR3 DNA reads TGTGCCAGCAGTACTAACCACCCCACAGGGGCTCCCGGGGAGCTGTTTTTT. Its protein is CASSTNHPTGAPGELFF.

This chain joins TRBV5-1 and TRBJ2-1; 11 nucleotides agree with TRBD2. Germline CDR1 reads SGHRS; CDR2 reads YFSETQ. The V segment lost 0 bases and the J segment 4 bases; nucleotides outside the gene matches: 6. The length of the CDR3 is 17 residues. The CDR3 here is CASSLARTSGLYNEQFF. The DNA for the CDR3 is TGCGCCAGCAGCTTGGCAAGGACTAGCGGGCTATACAATGAGCAGTTCTTC.

The genes are TRBV6-5 and TRBJ2-7, with D possibly being TRBD1 or TRBD2 (5 bases each). V was shortened by 0 bases and J by 4 bases, with 7 bases between the two germline ends. The germline V gene has CDR1 MNHEY and CDR2 SVGAGI. CDR3 length equals 13 residues. Here the CDR3 reads CASSYSRGYEQYF. CDR3 nucleotides: TGTGCCAGCAGTTACTCGAGGGGATACGAGCAGTACTTC.

This clone was seen once. The gene calls are TRBV12-3 or TRBV12-4 and TRBJ2-7; weak D call: TRBD2 (6 bases). The CDR3 loop spans 13 amino acids. V shed 3 bases and J shed 3 bases, with 9 bases lying between them. The CDR3 sequence is CASSLTGVYEQYF. In DNA, the CDR3 is TGTGCCAGCAGTTTGACGGGGGTCTACGAGCAGTACTTC.

CDR3 sequence (DNA): TGTGCCAGCAGCTTACAAGGTGGGTCCTACGAGCAGTACTTC. This gives the protein CASSLQGGSYEQYF. V and J are TRBV7-9 and TRBJ2-7; no clear D. This CDR3 contains 14 residues. CDR1 and CDR2 from the germline V gene are SEHNR and FQNEAQ (reference sequence). Between the trimmed V and J ends, which lost 2 bases and 1 base, there was a span of 9 bases. The full variable domain, with the rest looked up from reference TRBV7-9 and TRBJ2-7, is DTGVSQNPRHKITKRGQNVTFRCDPISEHNRLYWYRQTLGQGPEFLTYFQNEAQLEKSRLLSDRFSAERPKGSFSTLEIQRTEQGDSAMYLCASSLQGGSYEQYFGPGTRLTVT.

The genes are TRBV3-1 (or the pseudogene TRBV3-2) and TRBJ1-5; D is possibly TRBD1 (5 bases). The CDR3 runs to 16 residues. The V gene's germline CDR1 is LGHDT and CDR2 YNNKEL (reference sequence). Trimming cost V 0 bases and J 7 bases, with 16 bases left between them. For the CDR3, the DNA is TGTGCCAGCAGCCAAGACCTCGGGGGGGTCAGGCAGCCCCAGCATTTT. Its protein is CASSQDLGGVRQPQHF.

The rearrangement joins TRBV29-1 to TRBJ1-1; the match to TRBD1 covers 9 bases. V shed 6 bases, J shed 4 bases, and the junction held 3 bases outside the gene matches. The CDR3 is 12 amino acids. The V gene's germline CDR1 is SQVTM and CDR2 ANQGSEA. The CDR3 spells CSVQGASTEAFF. The CDR3 DNA reads TGCAGCGTACAGGGGGCGAGCACTGAAGCTTTCTTT.

The chain uses TRBV7-7 and TRBJ2-1; 7 positions agree with TRBD2. V shed 8 bases, J shed 6 bases, and the junction held 10 bases outside the gene matches. The CDR3 extends over 14 amino acids. Looked up from germline, CDR1 is SSHAT and CDR2 is FNYEAQ (reference sequence). CDR3 coding DNA: TGTGCCAGCGGTACCGGCGGGAGCGGCAATGAGCAGTTCTTC. Translating gives CASGTGGSGNEQFF.

V usage is TRBV19 and J usage is TRBJ2-2, with 8 bases that match TRBD1. The V gene's germline CDR1 is LNHDA and CDR2 SQIVND (reference sequence). The length of the CDR3 is 14 residues. J lost 6 bases, V lost 4 bases, and 4 bases had no gene match. Written as DNA, the CDR3 is TGTGCCAGTAGTAGGACAGGGTTAGCCGGGGAGCTGTTTTTT. It is translated as CASSRTGLAGELFF.

This clone was seen once. The chain has TRBV2 and TRBJ2-4; D gene unclear. The CDR3 contains 11 residues. The ends were cut back, 4 bases at V and 10 bases at J, with 8 bases in the middle. Germline V lookup: CDR1 SNHLY, CDR2 FYNNEI. CDR3 coding DNA: TGTGCCAGCAGTGGGGCTAATATTCAGTACTTC. Its protein is CASSGANIQYF. The full variable domain, rest sourced from reference TRBV2 and TRBJ2-4, is EPEVTQTPSHQVTQMGQEVILRCVPISNHLYFYWYRQILGQKVEFLVSFYNNEISEKSEIFDDQFSVERPDGSNFTLKIRSTKLEDSAMYFCASSGANIQYFGAGTRLSVL.

The chain combines TRBV7-2 with TRBJ1-4, with 7 bases lining up with TRBD1. This CDR3 has 13 amino acids. Per the germline V gene, CDR1 is SGHTA and CDR2 is FQGNSA. J lost 5 bases, V lost 3 bases, and 0 bases had no gene match. This CDR3 is CASSFRGNEKLFF. Here the CDR3 DNA reads TGTGCCAGCAGCTTCAGGGGGAATGAAAAACTGTTTTTT. The full variable domain, its missing parts supplied by reference TRBV7-2 and TRBJ1-4, is GAGVSQSPSNKVTEKGKDVELRCDPISGHTALYWYRQSLGQGLEFLIYFQGNSAPDKSGLPSDRFSAERTGGSVSTLTIQRTQQEDSAVYLCASSFRGNEKLFFGSGTQLSVL.

This chain connects TRBV29-1 to TRBJ1-6; no definite D call. Germline CDR1 and CDR2: SQVTM and ANQGSEA. This CDR3 has 14 amino acids. Trimming pared 6 bases from V and 5 bases from J, leaving 14 bases between. The CDR3 nucleotides read TGCAGCGTCCGCCCGGGCGGACATAATTCACCCCTCCACTTT. It yields the protein CSVRPGGHNSPLHF.

This sequence joins TRBV5-1 and TRBJ1-3; D is uncertain. Germline V gene sequence: CDR1 SGHRS, CDR2 YFSETQ. CDR3 length equals 13 residues. V shed 4 bases and J shed 0 bases, with 5 bases lying between them. DNA for the CDR3: TGCGCCAGCAGCCCGGACTCTGGAAACACCATATATTTT. Residues: CASSPDSGNTIYF.

CDR3: CASTVGVTGANVLTF. In DNA form, the CDR3 reads TGTGCCAGCACCGTAGGGGTGACTGGGGCCAACGTCCTGACTTTC. This rearrangement joins TRBV6-5 to TRBJ2-6, with D possibly being TRBD1 (5 bases). V lost 7 bases, J lost 2 bases, and 12 bases lay in between. CDR1 MNHEY and CDR2 SVGAGI come from the germline V gene. This CDR3 spans 15 amino acids.

This sequence joins TRBV27 and TRBJ2-7; TRBD1 matches at 8 bases. V shed 6 bases and J 5 bases; nucleotides not matched to a gene: 3. The CDR3 totals 12 residues. CDR1 and CDR2 (germline): MNHEY, SMNVEV (reference sequence). Written as DNA, the CDR3 is TGTGCCAGCAGGGACAGGGCCAACGAGCAGTACTTC. Translation gives CASRDRANEQYF.

The chain is built from TRBV6-2 or TRBV6-3 and TRBJ1-4, with D possibly TRBD1 on 5 matching bases. The CDR3 loop spans 12 amino acids. In germline, CDR1 is MNHEY, CDR2 SVGEGT. V lost 2 bases and J lost 10, with 8 bases in between. The DNA for the CDR3 is TGTGCCAGCAGTTACGAGGGACCAAAACTGTTTTTT. The encoded protein is CASSYEGPKLFF.